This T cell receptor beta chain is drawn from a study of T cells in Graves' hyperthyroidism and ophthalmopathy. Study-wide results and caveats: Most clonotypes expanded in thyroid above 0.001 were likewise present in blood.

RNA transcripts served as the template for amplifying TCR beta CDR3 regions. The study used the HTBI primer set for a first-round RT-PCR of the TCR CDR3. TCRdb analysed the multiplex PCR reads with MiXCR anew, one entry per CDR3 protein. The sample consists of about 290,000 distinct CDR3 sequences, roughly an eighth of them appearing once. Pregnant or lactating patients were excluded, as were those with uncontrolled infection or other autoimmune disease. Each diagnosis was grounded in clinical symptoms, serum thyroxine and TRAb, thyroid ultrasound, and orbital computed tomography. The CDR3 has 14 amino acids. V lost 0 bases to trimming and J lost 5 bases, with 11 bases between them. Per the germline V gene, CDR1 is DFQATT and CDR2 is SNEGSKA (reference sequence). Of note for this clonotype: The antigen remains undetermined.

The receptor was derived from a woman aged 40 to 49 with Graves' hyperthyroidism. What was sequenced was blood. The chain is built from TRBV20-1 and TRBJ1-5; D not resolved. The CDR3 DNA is TGCAGTGCTAGAGATGGCAGGACCGATCAGCCCCAGCATTTT. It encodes CSARDGRTDQPQHF.